One sample yielded the 27 T cell receptor beta chains listed below, sequenced in a study of graft-versus-host responses after intestinal transplantation. Produced via immunoSEQ multiplex PCR; TCRdb's table is partial and in-frame only. The table has approximately 110,000 clones, more than 90% seen once. These receptors are not linked to any known antigen. Specimen: unstimulated CD4+ T cells sorted from spleen or lymph node cells, collected before transplant. These receptors all come from a human donor who was the organ donor for an intestinal transplant.

The rearrangement links TRBV19 to TRBJ2-3; 8 bases line up with TRBD2. Germline V gene sequence: CDR1 LNHDA, CDR2 SQIVND (reference sequence). This CDR3 has 14 amino acids. The trim removed 3 bases at V and 4 bases at J, leaving 3 bases unmatched. Here the CDR3 reads CASSMGLVADTQYF. In DNA form, the CDR3 reads TGTGCCAGTAGTATGGGACTAGTGGCAGATACGCAGTATTTT. Complete variable domain (other parts from reference TRBV19 and TRBJ2-3): DGGITQSPKYLFRKEGQNVTLSCEQNLNHDAMYWYRQDPGQGLRLIYYSQIVNDFQKGDIAEGYSVSREKKESFPLTVTSAQKNPTAFYLCASSMGLVADTQYFGPGTRLTVL.

This chain links TRBV10-2 with TRBJ2-7, with D perhaps matching TRBD2 (5 bases). The J call is doubtful: the DNA matches TRBJ2-5 better. Germline V gene sequence: CDR1 WSHSY, CDR2 SAAADI. The CDR3 consists of 13 residues. Written as DNA, the CDR3 is TGCGCCAGCAGTTCGGACGGAGGAGAGACCCAGTACTTC. Residues: CASSSDGGETQYF.

The chain joins TRBV4-3 to TRBJ2-7; 7 nucleotides agree with TRBD1. The germline CDR1 and CDR2 sequences are LGHNA and YSLEER. With V trimmed by 4 bases and J by 3 bases, 6 bases remained unmatched. CDR3 size: 14 residues. This chain's CDR3 is CASSLSRDSYEQYF. The CDR3 coding sequence is TGCGCCAGCAGCCTGTCTAGGGACAGCTACGAGCAGTACTTC.

This chain uses TRBV6-1 with TRBJ1-4, with D possibly matching TRBD1 (5 bases). This CDR3 is built from 14 residues. From germline, CDR1 is MNHNS and CDR2 SASEGT. The V gene lost 5 bases and the J gene lost 3 bases, with 10 bases spanning the gap. This CDR3 is CASSYLGANEKLFF. The CDR3 nucleotides read TGTGCCAGCAGTTATTTAGGGGCTAATGAAAAACTGTTTTTT.

In its sample, this clone was seen a few times. This rearrangement joins TRBV6-5 to TRBJ1-4, with D perhaps matching TRBD1 (5 bases). V was trimmed by 2 bases and J by 5 bases, leaving 12 bases between them. The CDR3 is 15 amino acids. Germline V gene lookup returns CDR1 MNHEY and CDR2 SVGAGI. The DNA of the CDR3 is TGTGCCAGCAGTTACGCCCAGGGAGGGAATGAAAAACTGTTTTTT. Translation gives CASSYAQGGNEKLFF.

The rearrangement links TRBV10-3 to TRBJ2-2, with D unclear. The length of the CDR3 is 15 residues. V was trimmed by 0 bases and J by 7 bases, leaving 12 bases between them. From germline, CDR1 is ENHRY and CDR2 SYGVKD. CDR3 in amino acids: CAISESIAYGGELFF. In DNA form, the CDR3 reads TGTGCCATCAGTGAGTCGATAGCCTATGGCGGGGAGCTGTTTTTT.

V gene TRBV5-6 combines with J gene TRBJ1-5; unclear D gene. The CDR3 covers 15 residues. V lost 4 bases to trimming and J lost 5 bases, with 16 bases between them. In germline, CDR1 is SGHDT, CDR2 YYEEEE. DNA for the CDR3: TGTGCCAGCAGCCCCGCCCGGGCCGGGGATCAGCCCCAGCATTTT. This encodes CASSPARAGDQPQHF. Complete variable domain (other parts from reference TRBV5-6 and TRBJ1-5): DAGVTQSPTHLIKTRGQQVTLRCSPKSGHDTVSWYQQALGQGPQFIFQYYEEEERQRGNFPDRFSGHQFPNYSSELNVNALLLGDSALYLCASSPARAGDQPQHFGDGTRLSIL.

The rearrangement joins TRBV5-1 to TRBJ2-4; 8 bases fit TRBD2. Unmatched junction bases numbered 4, after V lost 5 bases and J lost 0 bases. Germline V gene lookup returns CDR1 SGHRS and CDR2 YFSETQ. The CDR3 extends over 15 amino acids. CDR3 sequence: CASSSAGVAKNIQYF. Written as DNA, the CDR3 is TGCGCCAGCAGTTCAGCGGGGGTAGCCAAAAACATTCAGTACTTC. Drawing the rest from reference TRBV5-1 and TRBJ2-4, the complete variable domain is KAGVTQTPRYLIKTRGQQVTLSCSPISGHRSVSWYQQTPGQGLQFLFEYFSETQRNKGNFPGRFSGRQFSNSRSEMNVSTLELGDSALYLCASSSAGVAKNIQYFGAGTRLSVL.

The V and J genes are TRBV7-8 and TRBJ2-7; D possibly uses TRBD1 or TRBD2 (5 bases each). This CDR3 contains 12 residues. Per the germline V gene, CDR1 is SGHVS and CDR2 is FQNEAQ. The V end lost 5 bases, the J end lost 4 bases, and 9 bases lay between the germline ends. In nucleotides, the CDR3 is TGTGCCAGCAGCACCGGGGCTTACGAGCAGTACTTC. This encodes CASSTGAYEQYF.

Only a few counts were recorded for this clone. The genes are TRBV11-2 and TRBJ1-1; 7 bases agree with TRBD1. Trimming took 4 bases from V and 1 from J; bases not matched to a gene: 0. This CDR3 has 13 residues. Germline assignment: CDR1 SGHAT and CDR2 FQNNGV. CDR3: CASSSGGNTEAFF. The CDR3 DNA follows: TGTGCCAGCAGCTCAGGGGGGAACACTGAAGCTTTCTTT.

The rearrangement uses TRBV28 and TRBJ1-2; 8 bases line up with TRBD1. J was trimmed by 2 bases and V by 4 bases; bases with no gene match: 0. CDR3 length: 13 residues. Germline loops: CDR1 MDHEN, CDR2 SYDVKM. The CDR3 bases are TGTGCCAGCAGTTGGACAGGGAACTATGGCTACACCTTC. Translating it yields CASSWTGNYGYTF.

The rearrangement joins TRBV5-4 to TRBJ2-3; TRBD1 matches 7 bases. The germline gives CDR1 SGHNT, CDR2 YYREEE (reference sequence). The CDR3 length is 14 residues. The V segment lost 5 bases and the J segment 2 bases; nucleotides outside the gene matches: 5. The CDR3 sequence is CASRGQTPTDTQYF. CDR3 coding DNA: TGTGCCAGCAGGGGACAGACCCCCACAGATACGCAGTATTTT.

The V call is TRBV20-1, the J call TRBJ2-5; no definite D call. Germline V gene lookup returns CDR1 DFQATT and CDR2 SNEGSKA (reference sequence). V was clipped by 6 bases and J by 5 bases, with 7 bases between them. The CDR3 is 10 residues long. The CDR3 DNA is TGCAGTGCGGCCACCGAGACCCAGTACTTC. It is translated as CSAATETQYF.

V and J are TRBV11-1 and TRBJ2-6; 9 bases fit TRBD2. After removal of 5 bases from V and 0 bases from J, the junction contained 8 bases not matched to a gene. Looked up from germline, CDR1 is SGHAT and CDR2 is FQDESV (reference sequence). This CDR3 is built from 18 residues. CDR3 in amino acids: CASSLRLAVSSGANVLTF. The CDR3 bases are TGTGCCAGCAGCCTCCGACTAGCGGTTAGCTCTGGGGCCAACGTCCTGACTTTC.

V is TRBV28 and J is TRBJ1-2, with 10 bases lining up with TRBD1. The CDR3 covers 15 residues. Germline V gene lookup returns CDR1 MDHEN and CDR2 SYDVKM. V lost 5 bases to trimming and J lost 5 bases; unmatched junction nucleotides: 8. The CDR3 nucleotides read TGTGCCAGCAGTCAAACGGACAGGGGGTGGTATGGCTACACCTTC. Protein: CASSQTDRGWYGYTF.

This clone was found a few times. This chain connects TRBV4-1 to TRBJ2-2; unclear D gene. V lost 1 base to trimming and J lost 6 bases, with 0 bases between them. This CDR3 has 11 residues. CDR1 and CDR2 from the germline V gene are MGHRA and YSYEKL. The CDR3 region is CASSQAGELFF. The CDR3 bases are TGCGCCAGCAGCCAAGCCGGGGAGCTGTTTTTT.

The CDR3 region has the DNA TGTGCCAGCAGCGTAGCTTCTCGGACTAGCGGGGGCGCGGAGCAGTTCTTC. Its translation: CASSVASRTSGGAEQFF. The chain is built from TRBV9 and TRBJ2-1; TRBD2 matches 13 bases. Germline CDR1 is SGDLS and CDR2 is YYNGEE. The V and J ends lost 0 bases and 10 bases, in that order; junction bases with no gene match: 10. The CDR3 is 17 residues long.

The V call is TRBV6-1, the J call TRBJ2-3; no clear D gene. The ends were cut back, 0 bases at V and 6 bases at J, with 4 bases in the middle. Germline V gives CDR1 MNHNS, CDR2 SASEGT. The CDR3 covers 12 residues. CDR3 residues: CASSEARDTQYF. CDR3 nucleotide sequence: TGTGCCAGCAGTGAAGCAAGGGATACGCAGTATTTT.

V is TRBV18 and J is TRBJ2-7; TRBD2 agrees at 12 bases. Germline CDR1 KGHSH, CDR2 LQKENI. CDR3 length equals 17 residues. Trimming at V came to 3 bases and at J to 7 bases, leaving 13 bases not matched to a gene. The chain's CDR3 is CASSPTPPGLAGKEQYF. The CDR3 nucleotides read TGTGCCAGCTCACCTACCCCCCCTGGACTAGCGGGAAAAGAGCAGTACTTC. Based on the CDR3 plus reference TRBV18 and TRBJ2-7, the full variable domain is NAGVMQNPRHLVRRRGQEARLRCSPMKGHSHVYWYRQLPEEGLKFMVYLQKENIIDESGMPKERFSAEFPKEGPSILRIQQVVRGDSAAYFCASSPTPPGLAGKEQYFGPGTRLTVT.

Only a few counts were recorded for this clone. The chain couples TRBV2 to TRBJ2-7; TRBD2 matches 11 bases. V trimming: 6 bases; J trimming: 1 base; junction bases outside the gene matches: 5. Germline CDR1 reads SNHLY; CDR2 reads FYNNEI. The length of the CDR3 is 15 residues. The CDR3 region is CASRRGTSGSYEQYF. The CDR3 DNA sequence: TGTGCCAGCAGGAGAGGGACTAGCGGATCCTACGAGCAGTACTTC.

The CDR3 protein is CASSIRTGVGNTIYF. In DNA form, the CDR3 reads TGTGCCAGTAGTATCCGGACAGGGGTAGGAAACACCATATATTTT. The chain recombines TRBV19 with TRBJ1-3; 9 nucleotides line up with TRBD1. Per the germline V gene, CDR1 is LNHDA and CDR2 is SQIVND (reference sequence). The CDR3 is made up of 15 amino acids. Trimming removed 3 bases from V and 4 bases from J; junction bases left unmatched: 4.

Written as DNA, the CDR3 is TGTGCCAGCAGCCCAAACCCCGGTGGGTTGTCCGGGGCCAACGTCCTGACTTTC. Translated: CASSPNPGGLSGANVLTF. This rearrangement joins TRBV7-2 to TRBJ2-6; no clear D gene. The CDR3 totals 18 residues. V lost 5 bases to trimming and J lost 4 bases, with 21 bases between them. Germline CDR1 is SGHTA and CDR2 is FQGNSA.

V is TRBV27 and J is TRBJ2-7, with a tentative D call TRBD2 (5 bases). CDR3 length equals 13 residues. Germline V gene sequence: CDR1 MNHEY, CDR2 SMNVEV (reference sequence). V was trimmed by 5 bases and J by 6 bases, leaving 14 bases between them. The CDR3 reads CASSKLDRSEQYF. For the CDR3, the DNA is TGTGCCAGCAGTAAACTAGATCGGTCCGAGCAGTACTTC.

This chain connects TRBV11-2 to TRBJ2-7; D call uncertain. Trimming removed 0 bases from V and 0 bases from J, with 9 bases in between. CDR1 and CDR2 (germline): SGHAT, FQNNGV. The CDR3 spans 15 residues. CDR3 bases: TGTGCCAGCAGCTTAGACGCGGTAAGCTCCTACGAGCAGTACTTC. This sequence encodes CASSLDAVSSYEQYF.

This clone was recorded once. The chain couples TRBV11-2 to TRBJ1-4, with TRBD1 matching over 7 bases. CDR3 size: 15 residues. With 4 bases clipped from V and 4 bases from J, the junction kept 6 bases outside the gene matches. Germline CDR1 reads SGHAT; CDR2 reads FQNNGV. The CDR3 sequence: CASSSRGFDNEKLFF. The CDR3 nucleotides are TGTGCCAGCAGCTCCAGGGGGTTTGATAATGAAAAACTGTTTTTT.

In its sample, this clone was seen once. The gene calls are TRBV7-8 and TRBJ1-5; the D gene is possibly TRBD1 (6 bases). This CDR3 is 15 amino acids long. In germline, CDR1 is SGHVS, CDR2 FQNEAQ. The V and J ends lost 1 base and 5 bases respectively, with 12 bases between them. The CDR3 sequence is CASSLVGRGDQPQHF. In DNA form, the CDR3 reads TGTGCCAGCAGCTTAGTCGGAAGGGGGGATCAGCCCCAGCATTTT.

The chain carries TRBV5-1 and TRBJ2-6, with D unresolved. Trimming took 7 bases from V and 0 from J, leaving 14 bases between them. There are 16 residues in the CDR3. Germline loops: CDR1 SGHRS, CDR2 YFSETQ. The chain's CDR3 is CASCPDGISGANVLTF. In nucleotides, the CDR3 is TGCGCCAGCTGCCCGGACGGAATCTCTGGGGCCAACGTCCTGACTTTC. Supplemented by reference TRBV5-1 and TRBJ2-6, the full variable domain reads KAGVTQTPRYLIKTRGQQVTLSCSPISGHRSVSWYQQTPGQGLQFLFEYFSETQRNKGNFPGRFSGRQFSNSRSEMNVSTLELGDSALYLCASCPDGISGANVLTFGAGSRLTVL.